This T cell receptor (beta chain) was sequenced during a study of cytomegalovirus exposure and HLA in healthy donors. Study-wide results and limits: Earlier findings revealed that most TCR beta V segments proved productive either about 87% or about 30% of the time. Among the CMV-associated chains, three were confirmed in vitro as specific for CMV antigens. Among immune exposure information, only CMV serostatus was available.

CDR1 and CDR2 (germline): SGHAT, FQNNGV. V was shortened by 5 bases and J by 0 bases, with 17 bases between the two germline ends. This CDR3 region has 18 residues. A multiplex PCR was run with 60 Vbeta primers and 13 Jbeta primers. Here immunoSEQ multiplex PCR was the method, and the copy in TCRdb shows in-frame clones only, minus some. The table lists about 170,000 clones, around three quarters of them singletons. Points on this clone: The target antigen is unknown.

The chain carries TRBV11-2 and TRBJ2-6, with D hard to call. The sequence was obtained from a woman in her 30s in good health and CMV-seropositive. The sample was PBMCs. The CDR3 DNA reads TGTGCCAGCAGCCCCCTGAGATCCGCTTCCTCTGGGGCCAACGTCCTGACTTTC. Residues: CASSPLRSASSGANVLTF.